Below, 14 T cell receptor beta chains from the same sample are listed, as sequenced in a study of human T cells and chemical hapten exposure. TCRdb used MiXCR to reprocess the RACE reads, holding one entry per CDR3 protein. Altogether about 68,000 distinct CDR3 sequences are present, approximately 11% being singletons, with the ten largest covering about 5%. Documented time point: pre-sensitization, week 0. Treatment meaning: therapeutic diphenylcyclopropenone sensitization with weekly scalp DPC. The specimen comprised whole blood, sampled in connection with sensitization to the hapten diphenylcyclopropenone (DPC). The receptors originated from a woman aged 50 to 60 with alopecia areata. Some clones in this sample may be carry-over from other donors' samples.

The V and J genes are TRBV5-1 and TRBJ1-5; no clear D gene. Germline V CDR1 and CDR2: SGHRS, YFSETQ. The CDR3 runs 15 residues. V gave up 4 bases and J gave up 0 bases, with 11 bases separating them. The CDR3 protein is CASSQDPYSNQPQHF. CDR3 nucleotides: TGCGCCAGCAGCCAGGACCCGTATAGCAATCAGCCCCAGCATTTT.

This clonotype has just one count. This clone may be a read error of a much larger clone one base away. The chain has TRBV2 and TRBJ1-4; perhaps TRBD1 as D (6 bases). This CDR3 is built from 14 residues. Germline-derived CDR1 and CDR2 are SNHLY and FYNNEI. This CDR3 reads CASRERQVNEELFF. DNA of the CDR3: TGTGCCAGCAGAGAGAGACAGGTTAATGAAGAACTGTTTTTT.

Ten or more counts support this clonotype. The chain uses TRBV7-9 and TRBJ1-1; D is uncertain. Germline V gene lookup returns CDR1 SEHNR and CDR2 FQNEAQ (reference sequence). The V gene lost 5 bases and the J gene lost 0 bases, with 4 bases spanning the gap. The length of the CDR3 is 12 residues. In nucleotides, the CDR3 is TGTGCCAGCAGCATATTGAACACTGAAGCTTTCTTT. Translating it yields CASSILNTEAFF.

The V gene is TRBV7-2, the J gene TRBJ2-6; D is possibly TRBD1 (6 bases). CDR1 and CDR2 from the germline V gene are SGHTA and FQGNSA. The ends were cut back, 5 bases at V and 1 base at J, with 9 bases in the middle. The CDR3 consists of 15 residues. This CDR3 is CASSVRGSGANVLTF. In DNA form, the CDR3 reads TGTGCCAGCAGCGTCAGGGGATCTGGGGCCAACGTCCTGACTTTC.

The CDR3 nucleotides read TGTGCCAGCAGTTTTGCGGACAGGGGCTACGAGCAGTACTTC. It translates to CASSFADRGYEQYF. The chain links TRBV12-3 or TRBV12-4 to TRBJ2-7; 9 bases map to TRBD1. J was trimmed by 3 bases and V by 3 bases; bases with no gene match: 3. The CDR3 consists of 14 residues.

This clonotype was detected a few times. V gene TRBV11-2 combines with J gene TRBJ2-1; D is ambiguous. V was pared by 1 base and J by 7 bases, with 8 bases between. Germline CDR1 is SGHAT and CDR2 is FQNNGV. The CDR3 is made up of 13 amino acids. This CDR3 is CASSLVRFNEQFF. In nucleotides, the CDR3 is TGTGCCAGCAGCTTAGTTCGTTTTAATGAGCAGTTCTTC. Looking up the rest from reference TRBV11-2 and TRBJ2-1 gives the full variable domain: EAGVAQSPRYKIIEKRQSVAFWCNPISGHATLYWYQQILGQGPKLLIQFQNNGVVDDSQLPKDRFSAERLKGVDSTLKIQPAKLEDSAVYLCASSLVRFNEQFFGPGTRLTVL.

V is TRBV28 and J is TRBJ2-7, with D possibly being TRBD1 or TRBD2 (5 bases each). V lost 8 bases to trimming and J lost 0 bases, with 11 bases between them. CDR3 length: 13 residues. Germline loops: CDR1 MDHEN, CDR2 SYDVKM. DNA for the CDR3: TGTGCCAGCGGGACCACAGGCTCCTACGAGCAGTACTTC. Protein: CASGTTGSYEQYF.

This sequence joins TRBV10-3 and TRBJ2-7, with D maybe TRBD1 (6 bases). Germline-derived CDR1 and CDR2 are ENHRY and SYGVKD. The CDR3 is 14 amino acids. Trimming took 0 bases from V and 3 from J, leaving 9 bases between them. The CDR3, as DNA: TGTGCCATCAGTGAGTCAACAGGGAGCTACGAGCAGTACTTC. Its protein is CAISESTGSYEQYF.

This clonotype appeared many times. The V gene is TRBV4-1, the J gene TRBJ1-5; no definite D call. Trimming stripped 0 bases from V and 7 bases from J, with 19 bases between. Germline V gene data show CDR1 as MGHRA and CDR2 as YSYEKL. The CDR3 totals 17 residues. CDR3 amino acids: CASSQDQNRARIQPQHF. In DNA, the CDR3 is TGCGCCAGCAGCCAAGACCAGAACCGGGCCAGGATACAGCCCCAGCATTTT.

This chain joins TRBV20-1 and TRBJ1-1; D not resolved. Germline V gene data show CDR1 as DFQATT and CDR2 as SNEGSKA (reference sequence). The CDR3 runs 12 residues. V gave up 1 base and J gave up 11 bases, with 14 bases separating them. The CDR3 is CSARASGNRAFF. CDR3 nucleotides: TGCAGTGCTAGAGCTTCTGGTAACCGGGCTTTCTTT.

This clonotype was recorded many times. The rearrangement uses TRBV5-1 and TRBJ2-1; TRBD2 matches at 14 bases. With 4 bases clipped from V and 0 bases from J, the junction kept 9 bases outside the gene matches. The CDR3 totals 19 residues. CDR1 SGHRS and CDR2 YFSETQ come from the germline V gene. CDR3 sequence: CASSIGLAGGRSSYNEQFF. The CDR3 DNA follows: TGCGCCAGCAGCATAGGACTAGCGGGAGGACGTAGCTCCTACAATGAGCAGTTCTTC.

This clonotype was observed at least ten times. The chain couples TRBV20-1 to TRBJ2-5; 12 bases map to TRBD2. This CDR3 is 15 amino acids long. The germline gives CDR1 DFQATT, CDR2 SNEGSKA (reference sequence). V shed 6 bases, J shed 0 bases, and the junction held 5 bases outside the gene matches. The CDR3 DNA sequence: TGCAGTGCCCGGACTAGCGGGGCGTACCAAGAGACCCAGTACTTC. It codes for CSARTSGAYQETQYF.

This clonotype was recorded a few times. V usage is TRBV29-1 and J usage is TRBJ1-1; weak D call: TRBD1 (6 bases). V lost 4 bases and J 0 bases, leaving 12 bases between the germline ends. The length of the CDR3 is 14 residues. Germline CDR1 SQVTM, CDR2 ANQGSEA. In nucleotides, the CDR3 is TGCAGCGTTGCGGTCAGGGACATGAACACTGAAGCTTTCTTT. Residues: CSVAVRDMNTEAFF.

The chain uses TRBV30 and TRBJ2-7; 7 bases match TRBD2. Trimming cost V 5 bases and J 3 bases; bases outside gene matches: 7. The CDR3 sequence is 13 residues long. The germline V gene has CDR1 GTSNPN and CDR2 SVGIG (reference sequence). CDR3: CAWGLVGFYEQYF. The CDR3 bases are TGTGCCTGGGGACTAGTGGGATTCTACGAGCAGTACTTC.